These 18 T cell receptor beta chains share one sample of origin, sequenced in a study of shared clonotypes between healthy human individuals. The protocol was immunoSEQ multiplex PCR, while the TCRdb copy is restricted to in-frame clones and leaves out a portion. The sample has about 680,000 clones; about 90% are singletons. It was CD45RO-negative cells, positively selected for CCR7, that made up naive CD8 cells, with terminally differentiated effector memory CD45RA+ cells excluded. The sample comprised naive CD8+ T cells sorted from blood. These receptors all stem from a young man in good health.

With respect to this clone: Other DNA sequences from this sample encode an identical CDR3 as well. V is TRBV5-4 and J is TRBJ2-7; 10 bases fit TRBD2. Germline V gene sequence: CDR1 SGHNT, CDR2 YYREEE (reference sequence). The CDR3 consists of 14 residues. The trim removed 2 bases at V and 2 bases at J, leaving 1 base unmatched. CDR3: CASSLAGGPYEQYF. The CDR3, as DNA: TGTGCCAGCAGCTTAGCGGGGGGGCCCTACGAGCAGTACTTC.

The chain joins TRBV29-1 to TRBJ2-1; 12 nucleotides align to TRBD2. The J segment lost 6 bases and the V segment lost 2 bases, leaving 17 bases of the junction unmatched. The germline gives CDR1 SQVTM, CDR2 ANQGSEA. This CDR3 has 19 residues. The CDR3 here is CSVEPLQGARLAGVNEQFF. For the CDR3, the DNA is TGCAGCGTTGAACCTTTACAGGGGGCGAGACTAGCGGGAGTCAATGAGCAGTTCTTC.

The chain uses TRBV28 and TRBJ2-3, with a tentative D call TRBD2 (7 bases). This CDR3 has 15 residues. The V end lost 7 bases, the J end lost 1 base, and 15 bases lay between the germline ends. CDR1 is MDHEN, CDR2 SYDVKM, per germline. The CDR3 DNA reads as TGTGCCAGCACCCTGGGGGGGGGCGGCACAGATACGCAGTATTTT. It specifies CASTLGGGGTDTQYF.

This clone was detected only once. This chain joins TRBV28 and TRBJ2-3, with D tentatively TRBD2 (6 bases). Germline CDR1 reads MDHEN; CDR2 reads SYDVKM. The CDR3 has 15 residues. V gave up 3 bases and J gave up 3 bases, with 13 bases separating them. The CDR3 nucleotides read TGTGCCAGCAGTTTGACGGGAGTCATAACAGATACGCAGTATTTT. It encodes CASSLTGVITDTQYF. The full variable domain, its missing parts supplied by reference TRBV28 and TRBJ2-3, is DVKVTQSSRYLVKRTGEKVFLECVQDMDHENMFWYRQDPGLGLRLIYFSYDVKMKEKGDIPEGYSVSREKKERFSLILESASTNQTSMYLCASSLTGVITDTQYFGPGTRLTVL.

The CDR3 region has the DNA TGTGCCAGCAGTTTATTCGGGACAGGGGCATATGGCTACACCTTC. Its translation: CASSLFGTGAYGYTF. The chain carries TRBV27 and TRBJ1-2, with 10 nucleotides matching TRBD1. Germline-derived CDR1 and CDR2 are MNHEY and SMNVEV (reference sequence). V gave up 1 base and J gave up 5 bases; unmatched junction bases: 4. The CDR3 consists of 15 residues.

The rearrangement uses TRBV27 and TRBJ2-1, with a possible D match to TRBD2 (6 bases). Trimming shortened V by 0 bases and J by 3 bases, and 9 bases separated the two germline ends. Germline CDR1 reads MNHEY; CDR2 reads SMNVEV (reference sequence). The CDR3 extends over 15 amino acids. In DNA form, the CDR3 reads TGTGCCAGCAGTTTATCTAGCGGACACTACAATGAGCAGTTCTTC. Protein: CASSLSSGHYNEQFF.

The V call is TRBV4-1, the J call TRBJ2-1; D may be TRBD1 (6 bases). From germline, CDR1 is MGHRA and CDR2 YSYEKL. The CDR3 runs to 16 residues. Trimming cost V 3 bases and J 6 bases, with 18 bases left between them. The CDR3 region is CASSHPGHSGSNEQFF. The CDR3 DNA follows: TGCGCCAGCAGCCACCCGGGACACTCAGGGTCCAATGAGCAGTTCTTC.

This chain uses TRBV9 with TRBJ1-4, with a possible D match to TRBD1 (6 bases). This CDR3 region has 16 residues. Trimming pared 0 bases from V and 4 bases from J, leaving 13 bases between. Germline-derived CDR1 and CDR2 are SGDLS and YYNGEE. The CDR3 region has the DNA TGTGCCAGCAGCGTAGGAGGATCGGGACATAATGAAAAACTGTTTTTT. This codes for CASSVGGSGHNEKLFF.

This chain links TRBV2 with TRBJ2-7, with TRBD1 matching over 7 bases. The CDR3 spans 15 residues. The V gene end was trimmed by 3 bases and the J gene end by 1 base; junction bases not matched to a gene: 6. The germline CDR1 and CDR2 sequences are SNHLY and FYNNEI. The CDR3 DNA sequence: TGTGCCAGCAGTGAGGATGGGACAGCGTCCTACGAGCAGTACTTC. Its protein product is CASSEDGTASYEQYF.

This clone was found once. The gene calls are TRBV5-6 and TRBJ1-1; 10 nucleotides agree with TRBD1. The V gene end was trimmed by 4 bases and the J gene end by 11 bases; junction bases not matched to a gene: 17. The CDR3 contains 16 residues. Germline CDR1 SGHDT, CDR2 YYEEEE. In DNA form, the CDR3 reads TGTGCCAGCAGCCAAATTGGTAGGGACAGGGGCGTGGGGGCTTTCTTT. This sequence encodes CASSQIGRDRGVGAFF.

The CDR3 DNA reads TGTGCCACCAAGCAGAGACAGGGAGACAATGAGCAGTTCTTC. Its translation is CATKQRQGDNEQFF. The V and J genes are TRBV19 and TRBJ2-1, with 7 bases aligning to TRBD1. The J segment lost 5 bases and the V segment lost 10 bases, leaving 11 bases of the junction unmatched. Germline V gene sequence: CDR1 LNHDA, CDR2 SQIVND (reference sequence). The CDR3 spans 14 residues.

V and J are TRBV10-2 and TRBJ2-7, with 9 bases matching TRBD1. Trimming took 2 bases from V and 2 from J; bases not matched to a gene: 4. This CDR3 has 15 amino acids. Germline V gene sequence: CDR1 WSHSY, CDR2 SAAADI. In nucleotides, the CDR3 is TGCGCCAGCAGTGAGACAGGGGGCGCAACCTACGAGCAGTACTTC. Translating it yields CASSETGGATYEQYF.

This chain joins TRBV9 and TRBJ2-2, with 10 nucleotides matching TRBD2. This CDR3 has 17 residues. Per germline, CDR1 SGDLS and CDR2 YYNGEE. Losses at the gene ends were 4 bases for V and 8 bases for J; bases not matched to a gene: 14. DNA for the CDR3: TGTGCCAGCAGCCCCCAACCTCCTAGCGGGAGCGGGGGGGAGCTGTTTTTT. Residues: CASSPQPPSGSGGELFF.

This chain links TRBV7-9 with TRBJ1-2, with unresolved D. Germline values: CDR1 SEHNR, CDR2 FQNEAQ (reference sequence). The CDR3 sequence is 16 residues long. Trimming took off 0 bases at V and 0 bases at J, with 11 bases between the two ends. CDR3 in DNA: TGTGCCAGCAGCTTAGCTTTAGGCGGAACTAACTATGGCTACACCTTC. Translation gives CASSLALGGTNYGYTF. Variable domain in full (rest from reference TRBV7-9 and TRBJ1-2): DTGVSQNPRHKITKRGQNVTFRCDPISEHNRLYWYRQTLGQGPEFLTYFQNEAQLEKSRLLSDRFSAERPKGSFSTLEIQRTEQGDSAMYLCASSLALGGTNYGYTFGSGTRLTVV.

The chain uses TRBV27 and TRBJ1-5; D gene uncertain. The CDR3 has 12 residues. Germline loops: CDR1 MNHEY, CDR2 SMNVEV (reference sequence). Trimming took off 10 bases at V and 2 bases at J, with 9 bases between the two ends. The CDR3 DNA sequence: TGTGCCACAGGACTGGGCAATCAGCCCCAGCATTTT. Translating gives CATGLGNQPQHF.

The chain carries TRBV29-1 and TRBJ1-2; D may be TRBD1 (6 bases). CDR1 is SQVTM and CDR2 is ANQGSEA in the germline V gene. The CDR3 contains 15 residues. Trimming shortened V by 3 bases and J by 4 bases, and 18 bases separated the two germline ends. The CDR3, as DNA: TGCAGCGTTGAGTCAGGGGAATCCATGTTCTATGGCTACACCTTC. Amino acid sequence: CSVESGESMFYGYTF.

The CDR3 nucleotides are TGCGCCAGCAGCCAGCTAGCGGGAGGGGATTACGAGCAGTACTTC. Residues: CASSQLAGGDYEQYF. The rearrangement uses TRBV4-1 and TRBJ2-7, with 12 positions matching TRBD2. This CDR3 region has 15 residues. The junction had 4 bases not matched to a gene; V was cut back by 3 bases and J by 4 bases. Germline lookup yields CDR1 MGHRA and CDR2 YSYEKL.

The chain recombines TRBV9 with TRBJ2-1; D gene ambiguous. The germline V gene encodes CDR1 SGDLS and CDR2 YYNGEE. With 7 bases removed from V and 4 bases from J, the gap between germline ends came to 12 bases. The CDR3 loop spans 13 amino acids. The DNA for the CDR3 is TGTGCCAGCGGAAGACTGGAATACAATGAGCAGTTCTTC. Encoded protein: CASGRLEYNEQFF.